This T cell receptor (beta chain) came from a study of PD-L1 blockade in urothelial cancer. Background on the study: Patients commenced atezolizumab in about 2014, and it was given at 1,200 mg intravenously every 3 weeks.

This clone was seen only once. Its cognate antigen is unknown. Notes on the study in general: Durable benefit accompanied greater 3-week expansion of tumor-associated blood clones. Lower pretreatment blood TCR clonality, under the median, predicted better survival, researchers reported.

This table comes from immunoSEQ multiplex PCR, and its TCRdb copy is limited to in-frame clones, with some not included. This table holds under 120,000 clones, over 75% found once. This CDR3 comprises 13 residues. CDR1 and CDR2 (germline): SGHDN, FVKESK. V was clipped by 5 bases and J by 1 base, with 8 bases between them. The sequences come from PBMCs, collected around atezolizumab (anti-PD-L1) treatment. The receptor comes from a man aged 45-65 years with urothelial cancer. The rearrangement uses TRBV14 and TRBJ1-1; tentatively, D is TRBD1 (6 bases). CDR3 in amino acids: CASSEQGNTEAFF. The CDR3, as DNA: TGTGCCAGCAGCGAACAGGGGAACACTGAAGCTTTCTTT. The variable domain in full, completed from reference TRBV14 and TRBJ1-1, reads EAGVTQFPSHSVIEKGQTVTLRCDPISGHDNLYWYRRVMGKEIKFLLHFVKESKQDESGMPNNRFLAERTGGTYSTLKVQPAELEDSGVYFCASSEQGNTEAFFGQGTRLTVV.